These T cell receptor beta chains were read from a single sample in a study of T cells after yellow fever vaccination. From the 5' RACE reads, TCRdb called clonotypes with MiXCR, one entry per CDR3 protein. The sample lists 100,000 to 150,000 distinct CDR3 sequences, under 8% occurring once. The starting material was CD4+ T cells sorted from PBMCs, obtained 9 to 11 days after the first yellow fever vaccination. Source of these receptors: a man aged 18 to 35 who received the YFV17D yellow fever vaccine. CDR3s leave out the opening cysteine and the closing phenylalanine or tryptophan. Clone size is shown for a subset of rows, as once, few, many or a class of expanded clone.

v_gene: TRBV5-6; abundance: many; CDR3aa: AGSLERGIYETQY
v_gene: TRBV4-3; abundance: many; CDR3aa: ASSPYAAGANVLT
v_gene: TRBV4-2; abundance: NA; CDR3aa: ASSQEGTALLGYT
v_gene: TRBV6-5; abundance: NA; CDR3aa: ASSYSRISSPLH
v_gene: TRBV6-6; abundance: many; CDR3aa: ASSYREGGYT
v_gene: TRBV5-6; abundance: few; CDR3aa: ASSLAGGQAGGQF
v_gene: TRBV29-1; abundance: many; CDR3aa: SVLTPYTGELF
v_gene: TRBV20-1; abundance: many; CDR3aa: SASIGDLTGELF
v_gene: TRBV9; abundance: NA; CDR3aa: ASSPGLFEQF
v_gene: TRBV20-1; abundance: many; CDR3aa: SARDPRAGDTGELF
v_gene: TRBV7-2; abundance: many; CDR3aa: ASRGTGTGSSPLH
v_gene: TRBV7-2; abundance: many; CDR3aa: ASSEIKNIQY
v_gene: TRBV5-1; abundance: NA; CDR3aa: ASSLVAGSNQPQH
v_gene: TRBV7-2; abundance: many; CDR3aa: ASSLRGSGGRNIQY
v_gene: TRBV28; abundance: many; CDR3aa: ASSSVSALYGYT
v_gene: TRBV20-1; abundance: many; CDR3aa: SARANSGYEQY
v_gene: TRBV7-3; abundance: NA; CDR3aa: ASSWGQKGYNEQF
v_gene: TRBV5-1; abundance: many; CDR3aa: ASSSGQGPQETQY
v_gene: TRBV5-1; abundance: many; CDR3aa: ASSSPTLTHTDTQY
v_gene: TRBV18; abundance: many; CDR3aa: ASSRGTGGAGETQY
v_gene: TRBV3-1; abundance: many; CDR3aa: ASSHPGAMNTEAF
v_gene: TRBV20-1; abundance: NA; CDR3aa: SARDRPHNEQF
v_gene: TRBV7-9; abundance: many; CDR3aa: ARGGGAVGDTQY
v_gene: TRBV20-1; abundance: many; CDR3aa: SARAYSYNEQF
v_gene: TRBV12-3/TRBV12-4; abundance: many; CDR3aa: ASSLSRRQKETQY
v_gene: TRBV7-7; abundance: few; CDR3aa: ASSQTGGEETQY
v_gene: TRBV5-8; abundance: many; CDR3aa: ASSPTYYGYT
v_gene: TRBV7-9; abundance: NA; CDR3aa: ASSLSADTEAF
v_gene: TRBV12-3/TRBV12-4; abundance: many; CDR3aa: ASSPQGQGNTGELF
v_gene: TRBV12-3/TRBV12-4; abundance: many; CDR3aa: ASSLSRRGGYT
v_gene: TRBV5-5; abundance: many; CDR3aa: ASSLTVRVDKNIQY
v_gene: TRBV5-1; abundance: many; CDR3aa: ASSLNNSPDTQY
v_gene: TRBV5-1; abundance: many; CDR3aa: ASSLAGDGIEKLF
v_gene: TRBV6-5; abundance: few; CDR3aa: ASSSWGRGVPDTQY
v_gene: TRBV20-1; abundance: many; CDR3aa: SANGGGSVLDTQY
v_gene: TRBV6-2/TRBV6-3; abundance: few; CDR3aa: ASSLQASPLH